The rows below give T cell receptor beta chains drawn from one sample of a study of cytomegalovirus exposure and HLA in healthy donors. Sequenced by immunoSEQ multiplex PCR; TCRdb stores in-frame clones only, minus some. This table holds fewer than 90,000 clones, approximately 94% found once. Sequencing was done on a sample of PBMCs. Receptors originate from a woman aged 18-35 years in good health and CMV-seropositive. Each CDR3 is given with its conserved first and last residue. Fields, in order: V gene, J gene, CDR3 protein.

TRBV4-3	TRBJ1-4	CASSQEGQWNHVEKLFF
TRBV2	TRBJ2-3	CASALAGVTDTQYF
TRBV7-9	TRBJ2-1	CASSERWGGDNEQFF
TRBV19	TRBJ2-7	CASSLDAGTVYEQYF
TRBV9	TRBJ2-7	CASSPGTSGRFYEQYF
TRBV11-3	TRBJ2-3	CASSLGTGAPQYF
TRBV7-6	TRBJ2-6	CASSLESDLTGANVLTF
TRBV27	TRBJ2-1	CASSLSVGGYNEQFF
TRBV5-5	TRBJ2-5	CASSGLAGARQETQYF
TRBV5-1	TRBJ2-3	CASSFSGAYTDTQYF
TRBV5-6	TRBJ2-3	CASSYPAGPDTQYF
TRBV19	TRBJ2-1	CASSPRSSNEQFF
TRBV27	TRBJ1-2	CASSLQQGRYGYTF
TRBV27	TRBJ2-2	CASSLSLGISNTGELFF
TRBV19	TRBJ2-2	CASSTQRGPSRELFF
TRBV18	TRBJ1-1	CASSSTLNTEAFF
TRBV9	TRBJ2-1	CASSVYPALRNEQFF
TRBV29-1	TRBJ2-5	CSVVGEEETQYF
TRBV4-3	TRBJ2-3	CASSQEGTSGGITDTQYF
TRBV6-1	TRBJ2-2	CASSIWGGRDELFF
TRBV28	TRBJ1-4	CASSSLSEKLFF
TRBV7-3	TRBJ2-5	CASSLLGMGPQYF
TRBV4-3	TRBJ2-4	CASSQDPLAKNIQYF
TRBV13	TRBJ1-2	CASSLGLSQDPNYGYTF
TRBV5-6	TRBJ1-1	CASSLRTGYTEAFF
TRBV4-1	TRBJ2-2	CASSQQGQGRAGELFF
TRBV5-5	TRBJ2-7	CASSSDGLDRGYEQYF
TRBV7-9	TRBJ1-2	CASSLETGGGYTF
TRBV5-1	TRBJ2-3	CASSQGQGTITDTQYF
TRBV5-8	TRBJ2-1	CASSWTSAEANEQFF
TRBV5-1	TRBJ2-5	CASSSPTSGGAVSETQYF
TRBV7-6	TRBJ2-2	CASSLDRGDGTGELFF
TRBV7-2	TRBJ2-7	CASSPSGSTYEQYF
TRBV5-1	TRBJ2-2	CASSRGTNTGELFF
TRBV19	TRBJ1-2	CASRDGQGGLGYTF
TRBV11-3	TRBJ1-6	CASSIGQGQNSPLHF
TRBV4-3	TRBJ2-1	CASSQDNRGLAGGPYNEQFF
TRBV28	TRBJ2-2	CASSPPNTGELFF
TRBV10-3	TRBJ2-3	CAISQSGGVNTDTQYF